These T cell receptor beta chains were read from a single sample in a study of T cell changes during pregnancy in multiple sclerosis. The protocol was immunoSEQ multiplex PCR, while the TCRdb copy is restricted to in-frame clones and leaves out a portion. The sample yields more than 10,000 clones, roughly 88% seen once. The source material was CD8+ T cells from peripheral blood mononuclear cells, sampled in the second trimester of pregnancy. The receptor set was obtained from a female donor in good health, enrolled as a control in a pregnancy study. The CDR3 runs from the conserved cysteine through the conserved F or W. The D gene is left open where the match is weak.

V gene	CDR3 length	D gene	J gene	CDR3 DNA	CDR3 protein
TRBV4-3	16	.	TRBJ2-3	TGCGCCAGCAGCCAAGAGTTCGGTAGCGGCGCGGGTACGCAGTATTTT	CASSQEFGSGAGTQYF
TRBV28	14	TRBD2	TRBJ2-3	TGTGCCAGCAGTCGTCCCGGGACTAGATATACGCAGTATTTT	CASSRPGTRYTQYF
TRBV6-5	15	TRBD2	TRBJ2-1	TGTGCCAGCAGTTACACTGGCGGGGGAAGAAATGAGCAGTTCTTC	CASSYTGGGRNEQFF
TRBV27	14	TRBD1	TRBJ2-7	TGTGCCAGCAGTTTGGGACAGGGGGCCCACGAGCAGTACTTC	CASSLGQGAHEQYF
TRBV5-1	17	.	TRBJ2-4	TGCGCCAGCAGCTTGGCCGGAGGGGGGGCGGGCAAAAACATTCAGTACTTC	CASSLAGGGAGKNIQYF
TRBV10-3	16	TRBD2	TRBJ2-7	TGTGCCATCAGTGGGAGAAAGCGGGGGGGTTACGCGGAGCAGTACTTC	CAISGRKRGGYAEQYF
TRBV5-4	15	TRBD2	TRBJ2-7	TGTGCCAGCAGCTTGTCTAGCGGGACCTCCTACGAGCAGTACTTC	CASSLSSGTSYEQYF
TRBV4-2	17	TRBD2	TRBJ2-1	TGTGCCAGCAGCCAAGATCGCCTAGCGGGAGGGCTTTCCGAGCGGTTCTTC	CASSQDRLAGGLSERFF
TRBV9	15	.	TRBJ2-5	TGTGCCAGCAGCGCAAGACTAGTAAGCACAGAGACCCAGTACTTC	CASSARLVSTETQYF
TRBV5-1	14	TRBD2	TRBJ2-7	TGCGCCAGCAGCTTTACTAGCGGAATCTACGAGCAGTACTTC	CASSFTSGIYEQYF
TRBV4-3	16	TRBD2	TRBJ2-1	TGCGCCAGCAGCTCTAGACTAGCGATTGGTAACAATGAGCAGTTCTTC	CASSSRLAIGNNEQFF
TRBV4-3	15	.	TRBJ2-7	TGCGCCAGCAGCCAAGGACCTCGGGGGGCGTACGAGCAGTACTTC	CASSQGPRGAYEQYF